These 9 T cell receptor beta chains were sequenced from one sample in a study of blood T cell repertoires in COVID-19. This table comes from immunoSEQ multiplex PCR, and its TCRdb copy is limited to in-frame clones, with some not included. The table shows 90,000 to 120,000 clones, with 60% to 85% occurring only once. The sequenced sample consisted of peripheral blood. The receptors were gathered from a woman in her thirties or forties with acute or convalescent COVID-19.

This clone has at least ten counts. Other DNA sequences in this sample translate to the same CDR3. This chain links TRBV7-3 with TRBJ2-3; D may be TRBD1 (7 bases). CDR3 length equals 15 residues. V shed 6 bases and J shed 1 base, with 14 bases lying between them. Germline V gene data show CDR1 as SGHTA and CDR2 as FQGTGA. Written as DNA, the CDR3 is TGTGCCAGCAGTCTTCAGGGGGGAGGCACAGATACGCAGTATTTT. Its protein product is CASSLQGGGTDTQYF.

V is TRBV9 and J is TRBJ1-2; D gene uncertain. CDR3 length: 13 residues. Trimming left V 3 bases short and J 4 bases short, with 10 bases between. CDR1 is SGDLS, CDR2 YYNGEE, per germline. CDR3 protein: CASSGQVAYGYTF. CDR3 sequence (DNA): TGTGCCAGCAGCGGTCAGGTGGCCTATGGCTACACCTTC.

The CDR3 loop is CASSLGAGPGQPQHF. In DNA form, the CDR3 reads TGCGCCAGCAGCTTGGGAGCGGGACCAGGGCAGCCCCAGCATTTT. This chain uses TRBV5-1 with TRBJ1-5, with TRBD1 as a possible D gene (5 bases). Trimming removed 0 bases at V and 7 bases at J, with 14 bases between. The CDR3 is 15 amino acids. Germline assignment: CDR1 SGHRS and CDR2 YFSETQ.

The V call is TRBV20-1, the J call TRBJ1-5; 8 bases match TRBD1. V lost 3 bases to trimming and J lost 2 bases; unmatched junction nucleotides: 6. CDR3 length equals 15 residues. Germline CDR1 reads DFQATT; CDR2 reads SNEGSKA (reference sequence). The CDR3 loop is CSASIPTGGNQPQHF. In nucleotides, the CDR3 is TGCAGTGCTAGTATTCCGACAGGGGGCAATCAGCCCCAGCATTTT.

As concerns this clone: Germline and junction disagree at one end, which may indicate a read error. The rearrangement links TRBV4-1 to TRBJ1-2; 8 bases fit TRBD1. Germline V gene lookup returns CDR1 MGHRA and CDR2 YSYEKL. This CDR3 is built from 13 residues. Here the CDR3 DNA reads TGCGCCAGCAGCCAAGCAACCGGGACAGGAGCGGCCTTC. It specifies CASSQATGTGAAF.

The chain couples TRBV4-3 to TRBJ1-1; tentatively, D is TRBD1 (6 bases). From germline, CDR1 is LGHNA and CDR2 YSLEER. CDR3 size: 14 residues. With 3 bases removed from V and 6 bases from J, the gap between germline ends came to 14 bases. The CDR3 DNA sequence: TGCGCCAGCAGCCACGCCGGGACAAGGGCTGAAGCTTTCTTT. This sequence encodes CASSHAGTRAEAFF.

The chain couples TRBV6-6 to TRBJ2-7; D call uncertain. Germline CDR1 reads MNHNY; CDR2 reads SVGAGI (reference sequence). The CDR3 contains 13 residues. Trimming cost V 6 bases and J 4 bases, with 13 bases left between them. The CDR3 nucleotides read TGTGCCAGCAGGCGGCCCGAGAGTTACGAGCAGTACTTC. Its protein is CASRRPESYEQYF.

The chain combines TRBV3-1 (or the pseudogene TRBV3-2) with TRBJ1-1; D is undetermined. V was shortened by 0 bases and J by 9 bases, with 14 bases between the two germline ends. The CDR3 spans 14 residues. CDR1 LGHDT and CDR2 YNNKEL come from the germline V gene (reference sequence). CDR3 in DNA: TGTGCCAGCAGCCAAGAAGGCGAGACTCGACAAGCTTTCTTT. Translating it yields CASSQEGETRQAFF.

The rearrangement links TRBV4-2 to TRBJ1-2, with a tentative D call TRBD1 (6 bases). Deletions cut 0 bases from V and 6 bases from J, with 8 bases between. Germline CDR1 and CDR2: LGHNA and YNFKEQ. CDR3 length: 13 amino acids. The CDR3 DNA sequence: TGTGCCAGCAGCCAAGATCCAGGGGATGGCTACACCTTC. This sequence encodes CASSQDPGDGYTF.